These T cell receptor beta chains were read from a single sample in a study of cytomegalovirus exposure and HLA in healthy donors. Assay used: immunoSEQ multiplex PCR; TCRdb lists only in-frame clones, some missing. The repertoire holds about 180,000 clones, with under 90% as singletons. Specimen: PBMCs. These receptors were obtained from a man aged 18 to 30 in good health and CMV-seronegative. The CDR3 runs from the conserved cysteine through the conserved F or W. A D gene is named only where the DNA matches it firmly. Size is stated for part of the rows, as once, few or many counts, or as a class when the clone is expanded.

J gene: TRBJ2-2; V gene: TRBV28; D gene: NA; clone size: NA; CDR3 DNA: TGTGCCACCTTACCCGGGACATCGAACACCGGGGAGCTGTTTTTT; CDR3 protein: CATLPGTSNTGELFF
J gene: TRBJ2-6; V gene: TRBV27; D gene: NA; clone size: many; CDR3 DNA: TGTGCCAGCAGGCCGTTGGACAGAACTAGCTCTGGGGCCAACGTCCTGACTTTC; CDR3 protein: CASRPLDRTSSGANVLTF
J gene: TRBJ1-4; V gene: TRBV18; D gene: NA; clone size: NA; CDR3 DNA: TGTGCCAGCTCACCGGCAAGGACAGTCGAAAAACTGTTTTTT; CDR3 protein: CASSPARTVEKLFF
J gene: TRBJ1-1; V gene: TRBV29-1; D gene: NA; clone size: NA; CDR3 DNA: TGCAGCGAAAAACCCCAACTTGACACTGAAGCTTTCTTT; CDR3 protein: CSEKPQLDTEAFF
J gene: TRBJ2-3; V gene: TRBV28; D gene: NA; clone size: NA; CDR3 DNA: TGTGCCAGCAGAACCCACGGAGATACGCAGTATTTT; CDR3 protein: CASRTHGDTQYF
J gene: TRBJ2-1; V gene: TRBV15; D gene: NA; clone size: NA; CDR3 DNA: TGTGCCACCAGCAGAGATCCAGGGCCCTCCCCTTACAATGAGCAGTTCTTC; CDR3 protein: CATSRDPGPSPYNEQFF
J gene: TRBJ1-5; V gene: TRBV7-8; D gene: NA; clone size: NA; CDR3 DNA: TGTGCCAGCAGCTTATTGGAGGGGGGGGCCTGGAGCAATCAGCCCCAGCATTTT; CDR3 protein: CASSLLEGGAWSNQPQHF
J gene: TRBJ1-4; V gene: TRBV2; D gene: TRBD1; clone size: few; CDR3 DNA: TGTGCCAGCAGCGTTGGGACAGGGCTTAATGAAAAACTGTTTTTT; CDR3 protein: CASSVGTGLNEKLFF
J gene: TRBJ2-5; V gene: TRBV30; D gene: TRBD2; clone size: NA; CDR3 DNA: TGTGCCTGGACGACCCCCGGGGGGGAGACCCAGTACTTC; CDR3 protein: CAWTTPGGETQYF
J gene: TRBJ2-3; V gene: TRBV5-1; D gene: TRBD2; clone size: NA; CDR3 DNA: TGCGCCAGCAGCCCGTTTATCAGAGTAGCGGGAGGGCCGTCAGATACGCAGTATTTT; CDR3 protein: CASSPFIRVAGGPSDTQYF
J gene: TRBJ1-6; V gene: TRBV30; D gene: TRBD1; clone size: NA; CDR3 DNA: TGTGCCACCTGGACAGGGGGCAATTCACCCCTCCACTTT; CDR3 protein: CATWTGGNSPLHF
J gene: TRBJ2-5; V gene: TRBV5-4; D gene: TRBD2; clone size: NA; CDR3 DNA: TGTGCCAGCAGCTCGGGACTAGCTTTTGAAGAGACCCAGTACTTC; CDR3 protein: CASSSGLAFEETQYF
J gene: TRBJ2-2; V gene: TRBV28; D gene: NA; clone size: NA; CDR3 DNA: TGTGCCAGCAGTTCCCCTGTAGAGACCGGGGAGCTGTTTTTT; CDR3 protein: CASSSPVETGELFF
J gene: TRBJ2-7; V gene: TRBV11-2; D gene: TRBD2; clone size: once; CDR3 DNA: TGTGCCAGCAGCAATGGACTAGCGGGGGTTAGCCCGTACTTC; CDR3 protein: CASSNGLAGVSPYF
J gene: TRBJ1-1; V gene: TRBV6-5; D gene: NA; clone size: NA; CDR3 DNA: TGTGCCAGCGGTAGGGGGTATATGAACACTGAAGCTTTCTTT; CDR3 protein: CASGRGYMNTEAFF
J gene: TRBJ2-7; V gene: TRBV7-9; D gene: NA; clone size: NA; CDR3 DNA: TGTGCCAGCAGCTCCTGGACTCTAACCACCTACGAGCAGTACTTC; CDR3 protein: CASSSWTLTTYEQYF
J gene: TRBJ2-7; V gene: TRBV6-1; D gene: NA; clone size: few; CDR3 DNA: TGTGCCAGCAGGATGACGGAGAGCTCCTACGAGCAGTACTTC; CDR3 protein: CASRMTESSYEQYF
J gene: TRBJ2-2; V gene: TRBV7-3; D gene: NA; clone size: NA; CDR3 DNA: TGTGCCAGCAGCGAAGGACAGACCCGAGGCGGGGAGCTGTTTTTT; CDR3 protein: CASSEGQTRGGELFF
J gene: TRBJ2-3; V gene: TRBV6-1; D gene: NA; clone size: NA; CDR3 DNA: TGTGCCAGCAGTGAAGGGCGGGGGCGCACAGATACGCAGTATTTT; CDR3 protein: CASSEGRGRTDTQYF
J gene: TRBJ1-1; V gene: TRBV5-4; D gene: NA; clone size: NA; CDR3 DNA: TGTGCCAGCAGCTTGGGCGGGGCAGGGCGGAACACTGAAGCTTTCTTT; CDR3 protein: CASSLGGAGRNTEAFF
J gene: TRBJ2-3; V gene: TRBV7-9; D gene: TRBD2; clone size: NA; CDR3 DNA: TGTGCCAGCAGCTTTGAGGCTAGCGGGGTAACAGATACGCAGTATTTT; CDR3 protein: CASSFEASGVTDTQYF
J gene: TRBJ2-7; V gene: TRBV7-2; D gene: TRBD1; clone size: NA; CDR3 DNA: TGTGCCAGCAGCTTAGCGGTCACAGGGGGTAGGGAGCAGTACTTC; CDR3 protein: CASSLAVTGGREQYF
J gene: TRBJ1-1; V gene: TRBV27; D gene: NA; clone size: NA; CDR3 DNA: TGTGCCAGCAGTCCATCGGGGGGCGCGACTGAAGCTTTCTTT; CDR3 protein: CASSPSGGATEAFF
J gene: TRBJ2-1; V gene: TRBV4-1; D gene: TRBD2; clone size: NA; CDR3 DNA: TGCGCCAGCAGCCAACCTAGCGGTACTCGCAATGAGCAGTTCTTC; CDR3 protein: CASSQPSGTRNEQFF
J gene: TRBJ2-5; V gene: TRBV5-1; D gene: TRBD2; clone size: NA; CDR3 DNA: TGCGCCAGCAGCTTGGGTTCTAGCGGGAGTAAGACCCAGTACTTC; CDR3 protein: CASSLGSSGSKTQYF
J gene: TRBJ1-2; V gene: TRBV9; D gene: TRBD1; clone size: NA; CDR3 DNA: TGTGCCAGCAGCCCAGGGGGCAGGACTAACTATGGCTACACCTTC; CDR3 protein: CASSPGGRTNYGYTF
J gene: TRBJ1-6; V gene: TRBV30; D gene: NA; clone size: NA; CDR3 DNA: TGTGCCTGCCACAGGGACCGTTGGTCACCCCTCCACTTT; CDR3 protein: CACHRDRWSPLHF
J gene: TRBJ2-5; V gene: TRBV6-1; D gene: TRBD1; clone size: NA; CDR3 DNA: TGTGCCAGCAGTCAGACAGGGGGCCGAGAGACCCAGTACTTC; CDR3 protein: CASSQTGGRETQYF
J gene: TRBJ2-2; V gene: TRBV19; D gene: NA; clone size: few; CDR3 DNA: TGTGCCAGTACCCCGGCTGGAAGGCAGGGCCTGAGGCTGTTTTTT; CDR3 protein: CASTPAGRQGLRLFF